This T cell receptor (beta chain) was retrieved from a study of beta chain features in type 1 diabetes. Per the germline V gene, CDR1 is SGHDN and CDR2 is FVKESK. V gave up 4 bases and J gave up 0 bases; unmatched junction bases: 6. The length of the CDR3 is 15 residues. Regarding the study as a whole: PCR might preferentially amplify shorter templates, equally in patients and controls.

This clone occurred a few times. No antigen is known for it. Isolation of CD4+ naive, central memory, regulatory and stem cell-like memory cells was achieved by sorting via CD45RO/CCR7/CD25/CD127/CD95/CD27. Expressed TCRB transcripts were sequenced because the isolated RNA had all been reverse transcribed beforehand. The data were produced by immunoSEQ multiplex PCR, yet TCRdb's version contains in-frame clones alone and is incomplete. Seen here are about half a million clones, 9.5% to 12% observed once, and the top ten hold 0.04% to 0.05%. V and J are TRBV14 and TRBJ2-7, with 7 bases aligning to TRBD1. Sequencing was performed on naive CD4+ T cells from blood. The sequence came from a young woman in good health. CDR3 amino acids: CASSPGQVSSYEQYV. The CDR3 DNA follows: TGTGCCAGCAGCCCAGGACAGGTGTCCTCCTACGAGCAGTACGTC.